This T cell receptor beta chain was sequenced for a study of Graves' ophthalmopathy and Graves' hyperthyroidism. Study observations and caveats: The model reached approximately 67% sensitivity and roughly 72% specificity for predicting ophthalmopathy progression. Stable hyperthyroidism and ophthalmopathy were told apart by a 13-signature model, which achieved almost 90% sensitivity and 65% to 83% specificity.

Researchers took RNA transcripts and amplified TCR beta CDR3 regions from them. Amplification began with first-round RT-PCR using HTBI primers, then second-round multiplex PCR was performed. A single record per CDR3 protein comes from TCRdb applying MiXCR to the multiplex PCR reads. Among fewer than 600,000 distinct CDR3 sequences listed, approximately 15% were seen once. This CDR3 comprises 13 residues. Trimming removed 0 bases at V and 4 bases at J, with 9 bases between. Germline CDR1 GTSNPN, CDR2 SVGIG (reference sequence). This clonotype was picked up many times. Its specificity is unknown. What was sequenced was blood. The rearrangement uses TRBV30 and TRBJ1-1; D is uncertain. This receptor was identified in a woman aged 30 to 39 with Graves' ophthalmopathy. CDR3 bases: TGTGCCTGGAGTGTAAAGGGTAGCACTGAAGCTTTCTTT. It translates to CAWSVKGSTEAFF.